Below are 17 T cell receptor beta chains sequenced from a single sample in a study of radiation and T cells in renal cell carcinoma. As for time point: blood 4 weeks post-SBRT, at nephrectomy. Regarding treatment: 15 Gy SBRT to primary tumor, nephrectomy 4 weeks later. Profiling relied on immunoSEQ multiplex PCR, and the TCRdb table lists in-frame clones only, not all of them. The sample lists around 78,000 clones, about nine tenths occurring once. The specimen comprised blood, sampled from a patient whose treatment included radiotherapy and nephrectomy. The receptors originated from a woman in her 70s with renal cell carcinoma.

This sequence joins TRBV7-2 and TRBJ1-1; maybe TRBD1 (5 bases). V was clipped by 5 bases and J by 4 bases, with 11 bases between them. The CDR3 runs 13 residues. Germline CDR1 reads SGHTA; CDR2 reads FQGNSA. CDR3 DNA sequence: TGTGCCAGCAGCCATGGGGGGGGCACTGAAGCTTTCTTT. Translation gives CASSHGGGTEAFF.

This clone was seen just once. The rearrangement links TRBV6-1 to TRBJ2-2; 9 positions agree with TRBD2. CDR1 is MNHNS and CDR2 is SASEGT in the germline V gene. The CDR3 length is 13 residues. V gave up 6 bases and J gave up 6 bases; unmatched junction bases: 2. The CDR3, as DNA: TGTGCCAGCAGGGCTAGCGGGGCCGGGGAGCTGTTTTTT. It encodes CASRASGAGELFF.

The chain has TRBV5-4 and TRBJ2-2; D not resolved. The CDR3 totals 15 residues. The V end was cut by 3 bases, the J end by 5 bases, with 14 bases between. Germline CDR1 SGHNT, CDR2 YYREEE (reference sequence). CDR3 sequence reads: CASSSEALRTGELFF. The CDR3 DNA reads TGTGCCAGCAGCTCCGAGGCCTTGAGGACCGGGGAGCTGTTTTTT.

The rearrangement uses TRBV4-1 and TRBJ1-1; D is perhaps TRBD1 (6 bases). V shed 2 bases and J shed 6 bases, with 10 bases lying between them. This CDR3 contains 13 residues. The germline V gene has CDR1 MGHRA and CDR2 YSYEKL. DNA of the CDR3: TGCGCCAGCAGCCAATCACAGGGTCCTGAAGCTTTCTTT. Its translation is CASSQSQGPEAFF.

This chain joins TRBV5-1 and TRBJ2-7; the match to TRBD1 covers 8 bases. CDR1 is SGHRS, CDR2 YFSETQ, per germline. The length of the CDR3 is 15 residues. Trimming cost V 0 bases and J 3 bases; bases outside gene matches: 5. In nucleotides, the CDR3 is TGCGCCAGCAGCTTGGGGACAGGGAGGCTCTACGAGCAGTACTTC. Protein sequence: CASSLGTGRLYEQYF.

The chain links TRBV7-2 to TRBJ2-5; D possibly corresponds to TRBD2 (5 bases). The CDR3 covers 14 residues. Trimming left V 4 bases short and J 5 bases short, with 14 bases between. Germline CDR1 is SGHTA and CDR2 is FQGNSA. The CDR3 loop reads CASSSPGGGETQYF. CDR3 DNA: TGTGCCAGCAGCTCACCGGGCGGCGGGGAGACCCAGTACTTC.

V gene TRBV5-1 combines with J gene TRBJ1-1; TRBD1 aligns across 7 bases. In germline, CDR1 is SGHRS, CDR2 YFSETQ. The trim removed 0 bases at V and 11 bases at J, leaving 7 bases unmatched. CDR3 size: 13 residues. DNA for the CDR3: TGCGCCAGCAGCTTGGGGGTCACAGGGGTGGCTTTCTTT. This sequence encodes CASSLGVTGVAFF. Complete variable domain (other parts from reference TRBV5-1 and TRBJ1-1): KAGVTQTPRYLIKTRGQQVTLSCSPISGHRSVSWYQQTPGQGLQFLFEYFSETQRNKGNFPGRFSGRQFSNSRSEMNVSTLELGDSALYLCASSLGVTGVAFFGQGTRLTVV.

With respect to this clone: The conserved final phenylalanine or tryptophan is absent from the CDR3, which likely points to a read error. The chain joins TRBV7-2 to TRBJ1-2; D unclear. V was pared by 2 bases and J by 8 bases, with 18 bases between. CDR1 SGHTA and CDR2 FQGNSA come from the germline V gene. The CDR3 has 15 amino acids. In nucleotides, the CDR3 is TGTGCCAGCAGCTTACAAGGACTCGATGTCTTAGGCTACACCCTC. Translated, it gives CASSLQGLDVLGYTL.

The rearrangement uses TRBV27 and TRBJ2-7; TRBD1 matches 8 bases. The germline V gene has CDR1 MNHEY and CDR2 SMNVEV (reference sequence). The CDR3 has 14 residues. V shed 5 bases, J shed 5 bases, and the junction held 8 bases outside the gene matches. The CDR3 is CASSHDRGGDEQYF. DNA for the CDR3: TGTGCCAGCAGTCACGACAGGGGAGGAGACGAGCAGTACTTC.

CDR3: CASSLTGNGYTF. In DNA, the CDR3 is TGTGCCAGCAGTTTGACAGGGAATGGCTACACCTTC. The chain employs TRBV27 and TRBJ1-2, with 7 positions matching TRBD1. Germline trimming cut 3 bases from V and 6 bases from J; bases unmatched to any gene: 1. CDR1 is MNHEY, CDR2 SMNVEV, per germline (reference sequence). This CDR3 contains 12 residues.

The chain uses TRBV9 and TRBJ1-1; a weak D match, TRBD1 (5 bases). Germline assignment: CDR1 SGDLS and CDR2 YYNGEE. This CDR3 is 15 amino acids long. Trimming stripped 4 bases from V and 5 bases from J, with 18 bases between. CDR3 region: CASSPVGTGGTEAFF. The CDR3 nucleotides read TGTGCCAGCAGCCCCGTGGGGACCGGGGGTACTGAAGCTTTCTTT.

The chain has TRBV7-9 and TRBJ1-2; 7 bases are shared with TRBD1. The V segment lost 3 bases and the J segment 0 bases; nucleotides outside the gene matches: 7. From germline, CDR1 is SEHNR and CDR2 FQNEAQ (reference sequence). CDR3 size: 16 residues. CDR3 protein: CASSFSQGTANYGYTF. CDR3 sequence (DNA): TGTGCCAGCAGCTTTTCACAGGGGACAGCTAACTATGGCTACACCTTC. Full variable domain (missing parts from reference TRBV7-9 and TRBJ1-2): DTGVSQNPRHKITKRGQNVTFRCDPISEHNRLYWYRQTLGQGPEFLTYFQNEAQLEKSRLLSDRFSAERPKGSFSTLEIQRTEQGDSAMYLCASSFSQGTANYGYTFGSGTRLTVV.

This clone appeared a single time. In DNA form, the CDR3 reads TGTGCCAGCAGCCAAGATCACGGGACTAGCGGGAGTTCCGTCCATGAGCAGTTCTTC. The encoded protein is CASSQDHGTSGSSVHEQFF. The rearrangement uses TRBV4-2 and TRBJ2-1, with TRBD2 identical over 14 bases. This CDR3 has 19 amino acids. Trimming at V came to 0 bases and at J to 8 bases, leaving 12 bases not matched to a gene. The V gene's germline CDR1 is LGHNA and CDR2 YNFKEQ.

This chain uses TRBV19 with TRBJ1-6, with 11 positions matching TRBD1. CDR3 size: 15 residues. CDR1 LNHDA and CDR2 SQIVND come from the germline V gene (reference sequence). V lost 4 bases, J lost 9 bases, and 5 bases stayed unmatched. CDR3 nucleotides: TGTGCCAGTAGTACAACCGGGACAGGGGGTTCACCCCTCCACTTT. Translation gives CASSTTGTGGSPLHF. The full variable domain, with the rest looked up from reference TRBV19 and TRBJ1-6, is DGGITQSPKYLFRKEGQNVTLSCEQNLNHDAMYWYRQDPGQGLRLIYYSQIVNDFQKGDIAEGYSVSREKKESFPLTVTSAQKNPTAFYLCASSTTGTGGSPLHFGNGTRLTVT.

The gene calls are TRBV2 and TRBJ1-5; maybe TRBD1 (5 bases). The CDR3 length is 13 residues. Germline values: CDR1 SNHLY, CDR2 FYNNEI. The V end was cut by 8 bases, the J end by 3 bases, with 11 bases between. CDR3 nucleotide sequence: TGTGCCAGCGGAGGGACCGACAATCAGCCCCAGCATTTT. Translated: CASGGTDNQPQHF.

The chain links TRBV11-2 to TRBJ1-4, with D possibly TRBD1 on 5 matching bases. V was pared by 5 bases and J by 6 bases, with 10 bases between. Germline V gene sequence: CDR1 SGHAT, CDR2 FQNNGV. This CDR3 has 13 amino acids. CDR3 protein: CASSLGRHEKLFF. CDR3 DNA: TGTGCCAGCAGCCTGGGACGGCATGAAAAACTGTTTTTT.

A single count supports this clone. In DNA, the CDR3 is TGTGCCAGCAGTTTGACCGGGACATTGAACACCGGGGAGCTGTTTTTT. It translates to CASSLTGTLNTGELFF. The chain is built from TRBV6-5 and TRBJ2-2, with a tentative D call TRBD1 (6 bases). The CDR3 extends over 16 amino acids. From germline, CDR1 is MNHEY and CDR2 SVGAGI. Deletions cut 4 bases from V and 1 base from J, with 13 bases between.